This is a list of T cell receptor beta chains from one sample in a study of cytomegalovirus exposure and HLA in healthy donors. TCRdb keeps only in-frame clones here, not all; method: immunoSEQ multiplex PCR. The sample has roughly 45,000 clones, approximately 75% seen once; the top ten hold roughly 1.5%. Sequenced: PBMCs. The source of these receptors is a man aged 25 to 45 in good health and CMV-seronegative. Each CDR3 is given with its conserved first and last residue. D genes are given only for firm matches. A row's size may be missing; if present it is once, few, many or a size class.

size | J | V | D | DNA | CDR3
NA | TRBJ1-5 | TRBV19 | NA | TGTGCCAGTAGTATACAGGGCGCCCAGCCCCAGCATTTT | CASSIQGAQPQHF
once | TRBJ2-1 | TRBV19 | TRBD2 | TGTGCCAGTAGTCTAGCGGGATACAATGAGCAGTTCTTC | CASSLAGYNEQFF
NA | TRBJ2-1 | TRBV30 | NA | TGTGCCTGGAGAGTGACGGGAGTTAAGAATGAGCAGTTCTTC | CAWRVTGVKNEQFF
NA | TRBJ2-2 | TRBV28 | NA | TGTGCCAGCAGCCCCGTCACTGGGGAGCTGTTTTTT | CASSPVTGELFF
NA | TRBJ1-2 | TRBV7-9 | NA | TGTGCCAGCAGCTTAGAGAGGGCCCAGATCGGGCATGGCTACACCTTC | CASSLERAQIGHGYTF
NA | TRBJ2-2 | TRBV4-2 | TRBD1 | TGTGCCAGCAGTCGTGACAGGGTTACGAACACCGGGGAGCTGTTTTTT | CASSRDRVTNTGELFF
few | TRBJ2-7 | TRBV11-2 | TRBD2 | TGTGCCAGCAGCTTGACGGGACTAGTGTCTTACGAGCAGTACTTC | CASSLTGLVSYEQYF
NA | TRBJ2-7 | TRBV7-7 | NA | TGTGCCAGCAGCTTATTTGAAGGGGAACTCTACGAGCAGTACTTC | CASSLFEGELYEQYF
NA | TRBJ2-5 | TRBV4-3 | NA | TGCGCCAGCAGCCAAGATCTAGGCAAGCAAGAGACCCAGTACTTC | CASSQDLGKQETQYF
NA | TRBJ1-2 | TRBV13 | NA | TGTGCCAGCAGCCCCCGGGAGACATGGATGTTTGGCTACACCTTC | CASSPRETWMFGYTF
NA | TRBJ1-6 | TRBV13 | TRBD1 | TGTGCCAGCAGCGAAGGACAGGCGTTGACTGTTAATTCACCCCTCCACTTT | CASSEGQALTVNSPLHF
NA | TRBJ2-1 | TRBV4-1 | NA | TGCGCCAGCAGCCAGCCCAGACTAACCCGGAATTACAATGAGCAGTTCTTC | CASSQPRLTRNYNEQFF
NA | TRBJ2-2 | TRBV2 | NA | TGTGCCAGCAGTTATTTGTACAGGGACACCGGGGAGCTGTTTTTT | CASSYLYRDTGELFF
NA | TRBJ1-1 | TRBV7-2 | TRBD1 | TGTGCCAGCAGCTTTAGTTTAGGGACAGACCACACTGAAGCTTTCTTT | CASSFSLGTDHTEAFF
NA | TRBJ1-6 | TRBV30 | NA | TGTGCCTGGAGAATTGGCGGAGTCCTTGTTAATTCACCCCTCCACTTT | CAWRIGGVLVNSPLHF
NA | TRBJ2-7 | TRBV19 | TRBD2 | TGTGCCAGTAGTATGGGTCTAGCGGGAGCCCCCTACGAGCAGTACTTC | CASSMGLAGAPYEQYF
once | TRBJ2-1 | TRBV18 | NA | TGTGCCAGCTCACCGACCCCAGACAGAATCTCCTACAATGAGCAGTTCTTC | CASSPTPDRISYNEQFF
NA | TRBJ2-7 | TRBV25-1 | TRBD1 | TGTGCCAGCAGTTCCGGACAGGGAGGACCCTACGAGCAGTACTTC | CASSSGQGGPYEQYF
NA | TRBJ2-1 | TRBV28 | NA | TGTGCCAGCAGTTTGACTAGACTCCTCAATGAGCAGTTCTTC | CASSLTRLLNEQFF
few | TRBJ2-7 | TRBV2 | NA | TGTGCCAGCAGTTGGGGCCTAGCGATGATCTCCTACGAGCAGTACTTC | CASSWGLAMISYEQYF